This T cell receptor beta chain emerged from a study of CD8+CD57+ T cells in acquired aplastic anemia. The germline V gene encodes CDR1 SEHNR and CDR2 FQNEAQ (reference sequence). Deletions cut 5 bases from V and 4 bases from J, with 11 bases between. CDR3 size: 13 residues. Profiling of TCR beta VDJ combinations and CDR3 sequences used genomic DNA as template. TCRdb fed the reads into MiXCR, producing one record per CDR3 protein. The data show 400,000 to 600,000 distinct CDR3 sequences, around 30% seen once. Patients who underwent sequencing had shown CD8+CD57+ cell expansion by flow cytometry. The genes are TRBV7-9 and TRBJ1-2; the D gene is possibly TRBD1 (5 bases). This clonotype was sampled from a human donor with aplastic anemia. Specimen: sorted CD4+, CD8+, or CD8+CD57+ T cells (not recorded which) from PBMCs. CDR3 sequence reads: CASSPDMFYGYTF. The CDR3 DNA follows: TGTGCCAGCAGCCCGGACATGTTCTATGGCTACACCTTC.